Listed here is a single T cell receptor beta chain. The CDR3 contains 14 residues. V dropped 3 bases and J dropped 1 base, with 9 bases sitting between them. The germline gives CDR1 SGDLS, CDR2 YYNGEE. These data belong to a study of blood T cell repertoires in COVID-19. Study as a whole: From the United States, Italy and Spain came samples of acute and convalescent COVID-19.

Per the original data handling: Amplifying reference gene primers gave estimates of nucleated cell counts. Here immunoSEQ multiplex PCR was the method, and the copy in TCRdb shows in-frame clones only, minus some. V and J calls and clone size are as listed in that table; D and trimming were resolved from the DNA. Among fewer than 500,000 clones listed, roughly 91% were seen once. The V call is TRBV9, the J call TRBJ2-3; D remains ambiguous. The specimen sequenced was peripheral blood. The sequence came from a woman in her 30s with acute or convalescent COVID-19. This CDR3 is CASSALPRTDTQYF. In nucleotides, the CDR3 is TGTGCCAGCAGCGCCCTCCCCCGCACAGATACGCAGTATTTT. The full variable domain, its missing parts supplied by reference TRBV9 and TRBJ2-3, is DSGVTQTPKHLITATGQRVTLRCSPRSGDLSVYWYQQSLDQGLQFLIQYYNGEERAKGNILERFSAQQFPDLHSELNLSSLELGDSALYFCASSALPRTDTQYFGPGTRLTVL.